Below, 8 T cell receptor beta chains from the same sample are listed, as sequenced in a study of OX40 agonist ivuxolimab in advanced cancers. Profiling relied on immunoSEQ multiplex PCR, and the TCRdb table lists in-frame clones only, not all of them. The sample lists around 150,000 clones, 90% to 95% occurring once. Sequenced material: CD4+ or CD8+ T cells sorted from blood, taken in a trial of the OX40 agonist ivuxolimab. The receptors derive from an adult with an advanced solid tumor such as melanoma, head and neck, liver or kidney cancer.

V usage is TRBV18 and J usage is TRBJ1-1; D gene ambiguous. V lost 0 bases and J 1 base, leaving 6 bases between the germline ends. CDR1 is KGHSH and CDR2 is LQKENI in the germline V gene. This CDR3 is built from 14 residues. This CDR3 is CASSPPARNTEAFF. DNA of the CDR3: TGTGCCAGCTCACCACCGGCCAGGAACACTGAAGCTTTCTTT.

The chain combines TRBV4-3 with TRBJ2-1, with TRBD2 identical over 9 bases. The germline CDR1 and CDR2 sequences are LGHNA and YSLEER. V dropped 0 bases and J dropped 7; count of bases not matched to a gene: 10. This CDR3 has 17 residues. The CDR3 sequence is CASSQDLREGHENEQFF. In nucleotides, the CDR3 is TGCGCCAGCAGCCAAGATTTGCGGGAGGGCCATGAGAATGAGCAGTTCTTC.

The chain couples TRBV28 to TRBJ1-1, with 8 bases identical to TRBD1. Germline assignment: CDR1 MDHEN and CDR2 SYDVKM. The CDR3 is 16 amino acids. V shed 5 bases and J 0 bases; nucleotides not matched to a gene: 8. Here the CDR3 DNA reads TGTGCCAGCAGTCCCAGACAGGGGAGGTTGAACACTGAAGCTTTCTTT. Protein product: CASSPRQGRLNTEAFF. Drawing the rest from reference TRBV28 and TRBJ1-1, the complete variable domain is DVKVTQSSRYLVKRTGEKVFLECVQDMDHENMFWYRQDPGLGLRLIYFSYDVKMKEKGDIPEGYSVSREKKERFSLILESASTNQTSMYLCASSPRQGRLNTEAFFGQGTRLTVV.

The chain has TRBV28 and TRBJ1-3; 9 nucleotides agree with TRBD1. The CDR3 length is 17 residues. Germline CDR1 MDHEN, CDR2 SYDVKM. With 6 bases clipped from V and 3 bases from J, the junction kept 12 bases outside the gene matches. This chain's CDR3 is CASSLRDRALSGNTIYF. The CDR3, as DNA: TGTGCCAGCAGCCTGAGGGACAGGGCATTAAGTGGAAACACCATATATTTT.

This sequence joins TRBV11-2 and TRBJ1-5; the match to TRBD1 covers 7 bases. The V gene end was trimmed by 5 bases and the J gene end by 2 bases; junction bases not matched to a gene: 6. Germline V lookup: CDR1 SGHAT, CDR2 FQNNGV. CDR3 length equals 15 residues. CDR3 bases: TGTGCCAGCAGCCCTACCGGGACAGGCAATCAGCCCCAGCATTTT. Translating gives CASSPTGTGNQPQHF.

The gene calls are TRBV19 and TRBJ2-7; 12 bases align to TRBD2. CDR3 size: 14 residues. The J segment lost 3 bases and the V segment lost 7 bases, leaving 4 bases of the junction unmatched. From germline, CDR1 is LNHDA and CDR2 SQIVND (reference sequence). The CDR3 DNA reads TGTGCCAGTAACCCGACTAGCGGGAGCTACGAGCAGTACTTC. Translating it yields CASNPTSGSYEQYF.

This clone was detected a few times. This chain uses TRBV28 with TRBJ1-5; TRBD1 agrees at 7 bases. The CDR3 length is 16 residues. Per germline, CDR1 MDHEN and CDR2 SYDVKM. The V segment lost 3 bases and the J segment 1 base; nucleotides outside the gene matches: 6. The CDR3 region has the DNA TGTGCCAGCAGTTTCACAGGGGCTTGGAGCAATCAGCCCCAGCATTTT. Residues: CASSFTGAWSNQPQHF.

This sequence joins TRBV18 and TRBJ1-5; no clear D gene. CDR3 size: 16 residues. V shed 2 bases and J shed 0 bases, with 11 bases lying between them. Germline loops: CDR1 KGHSH, CDR2 LQKENI. The CDR3 protein is CASSPLARYSNQPQHF. The DNA of the CDR3 is TGTGCCAGCTCACCATTGGCAAGATATAGCAATCAGCCCCAGCATTTT.